This T cell receptor beta chain was retrieved from a study of T-cell memory formation after mild COVID-19 (dated by TCRdb to about 2021). About the study as a whole: TCR sequence clusters from the two donors were largely donor specific. Longitudinal TCRalpha and TCRbeta repertoire sequencing tracked T-cell clones expanding and contracting after mild COVID-19 in a couple of donors. Two young, previously healthy adult volunteers made up the cohort, one male and one female.

This clonotype was detected a few times. Its antigen is not yet known. Base qualities are not provided; no much larger clone lies one nucleotide away. Sequencing was carried out with an Illumina NovaSeq 6000. cDNA libraries for TCRalpha and TCRbeta were prepared by 5'RACE using constant-segment primers, with sample barcodes and unique molecular identifiers added. RNA was extracted from every sample with Trizol reagent. Amplification of the libraries took two PCR steps, and the second step added a second sample barcode plus Illumina TruSeq adapters. Libraries were sequenced on an Illumina NovaSeq with 2 x 150 bp paired-end reads. On the study's bioinformatics: The reads were demultiplexed and collapsed into UMI-guided consensus sequences using migec v1.2.7. Using mixcr v2.1.11, UMI consensuses were aligned to TRA and TRB V and J templates and then assembled into clonotypes. A clonotype was counted as expanded or contracted only when both edgeR and NoisET called the clonotype significant, with the noise models trained on biological replicates. For edgeR calls, a false discovery rate-adjusted p below 0.01 and a log2 fold-change threshold of 1 were applied. PCA with hierarchical clustering of max-normalized trajectories of the 1000 most abundant clonotypes was used as exploratory dynamics analysis. Separately sequenced CD4+ and CD8+ repertoires were used to assign a CD4 or CD8 phenotype to each responding clone. Starting from the raw public reads, TCRdb applied fastp trimming at Q25, assembled clones with MiXCR and retained in-frame beta chains. When rows share a CDR3 protein, they turn into one entry using the most common DNA and genes. What appears here as the V and J calls and clone size reflects TCRdb's work, not the paper's. For this sample there are about 310,000 distinct CDR3 sequences; 19% appear just once. Around 20% of the sample is in the top ten clones.

Ficoll-Paque density gradient centrifugation was used to isolate PBMCs. The full study reports these points: SARS-CoV-2 specificity was not confirmed for the second-wave clones peaking on day 37. Contracting CD4+ clones turned up mainly in the CM and EM memory subsets, whereas EMRA was where CD8+ clones were enriched. Clones contracting from day 15 to 85 had balanced CD4/CD8 phenotypes, while a second wave expanding from day 15 to 37 was biased towards CD4+. The study covered only a couple of mild cases, and larger cohorts including severe cases with pre-infection samples were considered necessary. Some responding clones were detected in pre-infection memory, which suggested that pre-existing cross-reactive memory T cells had joined the SARS-CoV-2 response.

The CDR3, cysteine through phenylalanine, is 15 amino acids long. Of the read, only the CDR3 DNA is kept; its 45 bases are in frame from base 1. V loses 1 base, J loses 0 bases, and the germline ends lie 8 bases apart. The germline V gene encodes CDR1 LNHNV and CDR2 YYDKDF (reference sequence). The rearranged segments are TRBV15 and TRBJ2-3; tentative D gene TRBD1, with 6 bases matching. The sequence was obtained from a man in his late teens or twenties who had mild COVID-19 (a few samples of this study predate the infection). The sample titles of this study are shuffled in the database, so cell type and time point are left out; the donor was told from shared clones. The sequencing sample was made of PBMCs or a T cell subset sorted from them (not recorded which). In nucleotides, the sequence is TGTGCCACCAGCAGAGGACAGGCCAGCACAGATACGCAGTATTTT. Its protein is CATSRGQASTDTQYF.